This T cell receptor (beta chain) was captured by sequencing in a study of graft-versus-host responses after intestinal transplantation. Measured with immunoSEQ multiplex PCR; TCRdb has only the in-frame clones, and not every one. The repertoire has over 60,000 clones, about nine tenths of them found once; the top ten carry approximately 6.3%. The germline V and J ends were trimmed by 0 bases and 2 bases, with 5 bases remaining between them. Germline V gene lookup returns CDR1 LGHNA and CDR2 YNFKEQ. This CDR3 contains 13 residues. The starting material was bone marrow, obtained less than 750 days after intestinal transplantation. The sequence came from a human patient who received an intestinal transplant, so some T cells may come from the graft donor. The chain links TRBV4-2 to TRBJ2-7, with D hard to call. CDR3 bases: TGTGCCAGCAGCCAAGATAGGGCCTACGAGCAGTACTTC. It is translated as CASSQDRAYEQYF.